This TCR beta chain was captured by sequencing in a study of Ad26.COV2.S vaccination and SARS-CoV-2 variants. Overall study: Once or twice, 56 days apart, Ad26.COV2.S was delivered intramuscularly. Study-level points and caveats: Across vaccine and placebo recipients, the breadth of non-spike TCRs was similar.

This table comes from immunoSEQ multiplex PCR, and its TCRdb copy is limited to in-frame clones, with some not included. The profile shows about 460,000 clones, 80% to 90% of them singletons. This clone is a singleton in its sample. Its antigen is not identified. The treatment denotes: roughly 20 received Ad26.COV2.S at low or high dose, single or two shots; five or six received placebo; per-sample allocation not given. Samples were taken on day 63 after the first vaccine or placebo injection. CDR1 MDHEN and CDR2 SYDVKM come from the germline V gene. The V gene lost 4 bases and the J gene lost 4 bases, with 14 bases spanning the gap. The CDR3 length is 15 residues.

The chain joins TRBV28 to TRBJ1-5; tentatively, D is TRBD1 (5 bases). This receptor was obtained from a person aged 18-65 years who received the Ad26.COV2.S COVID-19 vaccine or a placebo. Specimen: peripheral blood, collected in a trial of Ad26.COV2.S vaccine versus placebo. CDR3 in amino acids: CASSSRAGYNQPQHF. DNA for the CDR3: TGTGCCAGCAGTTCCCGGGCAGGGTATAATCAGCCCCAGCATTTT.